This T cell receptor (beta chain) was identified in a study of T cell repertoires in cytomegalovirus infection. On the study more broadly: A matching HLA type, together with CMV infection, was signaled by public TCR beta signatures. Findings and limits, study-wide: HLA-C-restricted TCR beta clonotypes specific for CMV led the ex vivo response.

This clonotype was observed a single time. Its antigen remains unidentified. TCRdb re-analysed the reads in MiXCR, keeping a single row per CDR3 protein. The sample includes some 200,000 distinct CDR3 sequences, approximately 40% of them seen just once. This clonotype was sampled from a human donor in good health (CMV status not recorded). Some clones in this sample may be carry-over from other donors' samples. The source material was CD8+ T cells from cultured PBMCs, sampled from culture after CMV antigen stimulation.

In DNA form, the CDR3 reads TGTGCCAGTACCGTCCGACAGGGGGACGAGCAGTACTTC. Its protein product is CASTVRQGDEQYF. The chain joins TRBV19 to TRBJ2-7; TRBD1 agrees at 9 bases. V gave up 7 bases and J gave up 5 bases; unmatched junction bases: 6. Germline CDR1 and CDR2: LNHDA and SQIVND (reference sequence). The CDR3 is 13 residues long.